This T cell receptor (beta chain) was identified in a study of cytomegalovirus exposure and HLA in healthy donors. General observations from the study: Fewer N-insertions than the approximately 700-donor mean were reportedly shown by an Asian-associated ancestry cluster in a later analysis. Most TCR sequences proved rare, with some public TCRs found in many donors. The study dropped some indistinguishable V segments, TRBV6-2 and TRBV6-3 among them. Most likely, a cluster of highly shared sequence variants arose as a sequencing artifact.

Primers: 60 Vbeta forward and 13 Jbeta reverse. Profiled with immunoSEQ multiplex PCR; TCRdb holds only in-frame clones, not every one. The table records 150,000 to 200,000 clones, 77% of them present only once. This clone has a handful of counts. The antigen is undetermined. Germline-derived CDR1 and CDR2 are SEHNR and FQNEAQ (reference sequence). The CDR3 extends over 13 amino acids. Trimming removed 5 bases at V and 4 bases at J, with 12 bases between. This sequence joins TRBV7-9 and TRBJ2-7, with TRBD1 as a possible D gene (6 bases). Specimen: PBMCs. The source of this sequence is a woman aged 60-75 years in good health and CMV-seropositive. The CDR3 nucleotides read TGTGCCAGCAGCCCGAGGACAGATTACGAGCAGTACTTC. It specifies CASSPRTDYEQYF.